This T cell receptor (beta chain) was captured by sequencing in a study of beta chain features in type 1 diabetes. Findings and limits, study-wide: All four CD4+ subsets from Type 1 diabetes patients carried moderately but significantly shorter TCRB CDR3s. Cells with high TCR expression could be over-represented when cDNA is sequenced.

This clone was counted only a few times. Its antigen is unidentified. Sequenced material consisted of expressed TCRB transcripts (all of the isolated RNA was reverse transcribed). Naive, central memory and regulatory T cell samples averaged around 3.9 million reads. Sequencing used immunoSEQ multiplex PCR; TCRdb keeps in-frame clones, though not all of them. This sample has 250,000 to 300,000 clones, with 7.5% to 9.5% found just once. V was clipped by 3 bases and J by 0 bases, with 2 bases between them. The CDR3 has 12 amino acids. Germline V gene lookup returns CDR1 KGHSH and CDR2 LQKENI. The TCR comes from a young woman in good health. The chain recombines TRBV18 with TRBJ2-5, with unresolved D. The specimen sequenced was central memory CD4+ T cells from blood. The CDR3 DNA sequence: TGTGCCAGCTCACCTCACCAAGAGACCCAGTACTTC. Protein: CASSPHQETQYF.